A single sample is the source of the 5 T cell receptor beta chains below, sequenced in a study of shared clonotypes between healthy human individuals. Produced via immunoSEQ multiplex PCR; TCRdb's table is partial and in-frame only. The table has 2 million to 2.5 million clones, 95% seen once. The specimen sequenced was naive CD4+ T cells sorted from blood. Described subset: CD45RA+ positively selected. These receptors were collected from a man in his late teens or twenties in good health.

The chain recombines TRBV9 with TRBJ2-7; 10 bases are shared with TRBD1. Germline lookup yields CDR1 SGDLS and CDR2 YYNGEE. V gave up 0 bases and J gave up 3 bases; unmatched junction bases: 3. CDR3 size: 15 residues. Here the CDR3 DNA reads TGTGCCAGCAGCGTAGAGGACAGGGGGATCTACGAGCAGTACTTC. It specifies CASSVEDRGIYEQYF.

The chain has TRBV11-2 and TRBJ1-3; no clear D. The germline V gene has CDR1 SGHAT and CDR2 FQNNGV. This CDR3 spans 17 amino acids. V was cut by 0 bases and J by 4 bases, with 16 bases left in between. CDR3 amino acids: CASSLDRPTVSGNTIYF. The CDR3 nucleotides read TGTGCCAGCAGCTTAGATAGGCCCACCGTGTCAGGAAACACCATATATTTT.

The CDR3 region has the DNA TGTGCCAGCAGCTTCGTGATCGGGGCTAACTATGGCTACACCTTC. Amino acids: CASSFVIGANYGYTF. The chain carries TRBV7-2 and TRBJ1-2, with no clear D. V was cut by 3 bases and J by 0 bases, with 11 bases left in between. CDR1 is SGHTA, CDR2 FQGNSA, per germline. The CDR3 is 15 amino acids.

The V and J genes are TRBV7-2 and TRBJ1-4; no reliable D call. Germline V gene lookup returns CDR1 SGHTA and CDR2 FQGNSA. Trimming shortened V by 3 bases and J by 8 bases, and 16 bases separated the two germline ends. This CDR3 region has 15 residues. The CDR3 here is CASSFSPLEGEKLFF. CDR3 bases: TGTGCCAGCAGCTTTTCCCCTCTGGAGGGCGAAAAACTGTTTTTT.

The chain has TRBV15 and TRBJ1-2; 7 bases align to TRBD1. The V and J ends lost 2 bases and 4 bases, in that order; junction bases with no gene match: 1. Germline V gives CDR1 LNHNV, CDR2 YYDKDF (reference sequence). The length of the CDR3 is 13 residues. The CDR3 coding sequence is TGTGCCACCAGCAGAACAGGGGTCTATGGCTACACCTTC. Protein: CATSRTGVYGYTF.